This TCR beta chain was captured by sequencing in a study of T cell repertoires in cytomegalovirus infection. Study outcomes and limitations: Carriage of CMV together with the relevant HLA was identifiable through cumulative public TCR beta family frequency.

This clonotype showed up just a few times. Its specificity is not known. TCRdb reprocessed the reads via MiXCR and lists one record per CDR3 protein. Of hundreds of thousands of distinct CDR3 sequences in the sample, about 24% were seen once. The germline V gene has CDR1 MNHEY and CDR2 SVGAGI. V lost 0 bases to trimming and J lost 4 bases, with 15 bases between them. This CDR3 has 16 amino acids. The sample comprised CD8+ T cells from PBMCs. The TCR sequence derives from a human donor in good health (CMV status not recorded). Some clones in this sample may be carry-over from other donors' samples. V is TRBV6-5 and J is TRBJ1-2; possible D gene TRBD1, 5 bases. CDR3 sequence: CASSYSSYQGTYGYTF. CDR3 DNA: TGTGCCAGCAGTTACTCGAGTTATCAGGGAACCTATGGCTACACCTTC.